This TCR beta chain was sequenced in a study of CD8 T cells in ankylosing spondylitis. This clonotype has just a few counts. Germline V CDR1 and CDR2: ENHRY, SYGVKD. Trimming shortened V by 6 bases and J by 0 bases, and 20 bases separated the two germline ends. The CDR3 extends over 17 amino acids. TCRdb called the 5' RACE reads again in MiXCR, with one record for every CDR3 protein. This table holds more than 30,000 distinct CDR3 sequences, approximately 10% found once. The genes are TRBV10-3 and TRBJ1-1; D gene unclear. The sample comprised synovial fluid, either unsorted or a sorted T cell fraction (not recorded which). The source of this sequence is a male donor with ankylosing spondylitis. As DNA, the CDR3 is TGTGCCATCAGGGCCCCCGCCCCGCAGAGCATGAACACTGAAGCTTTCTTT. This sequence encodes CAIRAPAPQSMNTEAFF.